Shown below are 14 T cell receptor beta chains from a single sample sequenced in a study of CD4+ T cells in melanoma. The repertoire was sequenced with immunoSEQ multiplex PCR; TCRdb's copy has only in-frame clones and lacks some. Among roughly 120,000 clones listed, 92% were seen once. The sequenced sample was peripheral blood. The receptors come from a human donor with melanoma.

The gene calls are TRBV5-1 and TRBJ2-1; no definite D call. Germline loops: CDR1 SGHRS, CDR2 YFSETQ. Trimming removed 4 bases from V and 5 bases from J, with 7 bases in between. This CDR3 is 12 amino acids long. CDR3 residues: CASSLRDNEQFF. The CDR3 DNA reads TGCGCCAGCAGCCTTAGAGACAATGAGCAGTTCTTC.

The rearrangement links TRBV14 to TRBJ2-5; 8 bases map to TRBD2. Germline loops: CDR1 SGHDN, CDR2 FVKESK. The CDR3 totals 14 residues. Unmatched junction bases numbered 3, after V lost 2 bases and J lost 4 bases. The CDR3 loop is CASSQLLAAETQYF. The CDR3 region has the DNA TGTGCCAGCAGCCAATTACTAGCGGCAGAGACCCAGTACTTC.

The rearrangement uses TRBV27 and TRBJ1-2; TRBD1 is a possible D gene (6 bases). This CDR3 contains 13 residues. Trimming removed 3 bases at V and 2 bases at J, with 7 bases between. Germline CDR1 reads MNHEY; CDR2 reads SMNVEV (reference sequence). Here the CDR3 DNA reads TGTGCCAGCAGTTTCACAGGGAACTATGGCTACACCTTC. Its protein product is CASSFTGNYGYTF.

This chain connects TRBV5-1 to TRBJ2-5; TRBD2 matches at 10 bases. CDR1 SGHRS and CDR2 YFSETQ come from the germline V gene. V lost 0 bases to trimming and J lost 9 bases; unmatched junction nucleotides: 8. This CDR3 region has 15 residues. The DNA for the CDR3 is TGCGCCAGCAGCTTGGTTCTAGCGGGAGAAAAGGCCCAGTACTTC. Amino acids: CASSLVLAGEKAQYF.

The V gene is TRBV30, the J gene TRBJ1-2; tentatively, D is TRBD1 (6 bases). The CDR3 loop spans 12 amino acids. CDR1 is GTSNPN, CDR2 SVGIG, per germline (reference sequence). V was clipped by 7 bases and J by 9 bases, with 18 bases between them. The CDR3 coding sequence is TGTGCCTTATCAGAGACAGGACGGCGCTACACCTTC. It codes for CALSETGRRYTF.

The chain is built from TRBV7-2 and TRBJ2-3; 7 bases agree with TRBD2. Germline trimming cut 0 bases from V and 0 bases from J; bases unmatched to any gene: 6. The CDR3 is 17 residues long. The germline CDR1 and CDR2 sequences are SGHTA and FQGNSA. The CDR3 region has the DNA TGTGCCAGCAGCTTAGCGGGGGGGGTTGGGAGCACAGATACGCAGTATTTT. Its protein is CASSLAGGVGSTDTQYF.

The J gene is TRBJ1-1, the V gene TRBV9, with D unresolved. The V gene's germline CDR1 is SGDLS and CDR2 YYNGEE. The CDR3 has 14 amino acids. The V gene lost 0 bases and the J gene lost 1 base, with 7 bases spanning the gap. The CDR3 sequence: CASSVDRTNTEAFF. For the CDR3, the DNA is TGTGCCAGCAGCGTAGACAGAACGAACACTGAAGCTTTCTTT.

In nucleotides, the CDR3 is TGTGCCAGCAGTTTCTCTGCTGGAAACACCATATATTTT. Its protein is CASSFSAGNTIYF. The chain links TRBV28 to TRBJ1-3, with D unresolved. Per the germline V gene, CDR1 is MDHEN and CDR2 is SYDVKM. CDR3 length: 13 residues. V shed 3 bases and J shed 2 bases, with 5 bases lying between them.

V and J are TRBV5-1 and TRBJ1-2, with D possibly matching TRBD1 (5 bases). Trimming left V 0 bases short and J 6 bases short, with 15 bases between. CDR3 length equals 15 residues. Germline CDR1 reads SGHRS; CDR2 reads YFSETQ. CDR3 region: CASSLAAVMGDGYTF. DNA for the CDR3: TGCGCCAGCAGCTTGGCCGCGGTAATGGGGGATGGCTACACCTTC.

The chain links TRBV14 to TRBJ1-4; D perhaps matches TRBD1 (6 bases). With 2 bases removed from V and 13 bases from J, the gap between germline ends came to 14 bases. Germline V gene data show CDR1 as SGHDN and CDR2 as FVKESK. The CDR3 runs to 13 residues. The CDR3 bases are TGTGCCAGCAGCCAACGTTCACAGGGATCACTGTTTTTT. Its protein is CASSQRSQGSLFF. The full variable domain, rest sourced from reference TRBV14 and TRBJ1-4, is EAGVTQFPSHSVIEKGQTVTLRCDPISGHDNLYWYRRVMGKEIKFLLHFVKESKQDESGMPNNRFLAERTGGTYSTLKVQPAELEDSGVYFCASSQRSQGSLFFGSGTQLSVL.

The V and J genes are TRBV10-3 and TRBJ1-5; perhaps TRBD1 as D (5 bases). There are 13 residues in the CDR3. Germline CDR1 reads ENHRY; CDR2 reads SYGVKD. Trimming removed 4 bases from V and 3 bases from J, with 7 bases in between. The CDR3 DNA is TGTGCCATCAGTGGGGGGGACAATCAGCCCCAGCATTTT. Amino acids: CAISGGDNQPQHF.

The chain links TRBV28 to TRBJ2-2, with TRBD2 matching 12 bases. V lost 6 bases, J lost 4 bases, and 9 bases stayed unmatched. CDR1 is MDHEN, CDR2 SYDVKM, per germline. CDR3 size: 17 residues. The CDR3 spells CASSLLGTSGSTGELFF. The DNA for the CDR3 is TGTGCCAGCAGCTTACTTGGGACTAGCGGGTCCACCGGGGAGCTGTTTTTT.

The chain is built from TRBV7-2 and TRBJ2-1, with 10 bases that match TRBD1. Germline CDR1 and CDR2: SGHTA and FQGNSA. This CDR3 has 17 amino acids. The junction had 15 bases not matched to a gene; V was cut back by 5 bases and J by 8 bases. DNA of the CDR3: TGTGCCAGCAGCCTGTATAACCCGGGACAGGGGTTTGATGAGCAGTTCTTC. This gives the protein CASSLYNPGQGFDEQFF.

The CDR3 sequence is CASSLGGRGNTGELFF. CDR3 coding DNA: TGTGCCAGCAGCTTGGGAGGGCGGGGGAACACCGGGGAGCTGTTTTTT. This chain links TRBV5-4 with TRBJ2-2; a possible D gene is TRBD2 (6 bases). The CDR3 extends over 16 amino acids. V was cut by 0 bases and J by 1 base, with 10 bases left in between. Germline CDR1 is SGHNT and CDR2 is YYREEE (reference sequence).